This T cell receptor (beta chain) was captured in a study of response to subunit inactivated influenza vaccine. J was trimmed by 4 bases and V by 4 bases; bases with no gene match: 11. The germline V gene has CDR1 LGHNA and CDR2 YNFKEQ. This CDR3 comprises 16 residues. This clonotype was picked up one time. In TCRdb, the RT-PCR reads were re-called with MiXCR into one record per CDR3 protein. The repertoire holds around 600,000 distinct CDR3 sequences, around 11% seen once, with around 10% in the top ten. The same data also went into a second study, on T cells expressing NK-cell markers. That paper adds: Scientists made TCR beta cDNA using 5'RACE template switching with UMIs. An anti-gamma-delta TCR antibody was added in several experiments. It restricted sorting to alpha-beta TCR-expressing T cells. In about six donors, dominant CD3+CD56+NKG2C+ clonotypes ranked among the top 10 CD8+ clonotypes.

This chain uses TRBV4-2 with TRBJ2-3, with 7 nucleotides matching TRBD1. The sequence was obtained from a man aged 45-65 years who received an inactivated influenza vaccine. The material sequenced was PBMCs from blood, taken on the day of vaccination. CDR3 loop: CASSRGGVYGADTQYF. Written as DNA, the CDR3 is TGTGCCAGCAGCCGAGGGGGCGTTTATGGCGCAGATACGCAGTATTTT.